The clone carrying this TCR beta chain was observed a few times. Antigen specificity is unknown. The data are from a study of regulatory T cells in long-lasting Graves disease. Study-wide background: The antithyroid drugs taken by newly diagnosed Graves' patients had been used for under 3 months. Findings and caveats of the study: Preferential use of TRBV28, TRBJ1-2 and TRBJ2-5 was seen in persistent disease. Accuracy was perhaps lowered by the small sample size.

Time point given: newly diagnosed GD, antithyroid drugs for less than 3 months. The TCR library was prepared using RNA isolated from PBMCs. V shed 1 base and J 2 bases; nucleotides not matched to a gene: 5. The germline CDR1 and CDR2 sequences are SEHNR and FQNEAQ (reference sequence). The CDR3 spans 15 residues. The TCR beta library used iRepertoire HTBI primers with Arm-PCR amplification of CDR3. TCRdb re-analysed the multiplex PCR reads in MiXCR, keeping a single row per CDR3 protein. The table shows roughly 520,000 distinct CDR3 sequences, with around 12% occurring only once. The data were also submitted as part of a second study, on T cells in Graves' hyperthyroidism and ophthalmopathy. As reported in that work: Blood also held most thyroid clonotypes expanded beyond 0.001.

The sequence was obtained from a woman in her 30s with Graves disease. The chain employs TRBV7-9 and TRBJ2-7, with 7 nucleotides matching TRBD2. The sample here was peripheral blood mononuclear cells (PBMCs), taken at new diagnosis, from a patient treated with antithyroid drugs. In nucleotides, the CDR3 is TGTGCCAGCAGCTTAGGATGGGAGGGCCCCTACGAGCAGTACTTC. It is translated as CASSLGWEGPYEQYF.